Listed below are T cell receptor beta chains from one sample, sequenced in a study of shared clonotypes between healthy human individuals. Produced via immunoSEQ multiplex PCR; TCRdb's table is partial and in-frame only. Of 850,000 to 1,200,000 clones listed, about 75% were seen once; the top ten hold about 1.5%. Sequencing was performed on memory CD4+ T cells sorted from blood. Receptors originate from a man aged 18-30 years in good health. CDR3s include the opening cysteine and the closing phenylalanine or tryptophan.

V gene,J gene,CDR3 protein
TRBV5-6,TRBJ1-6,CASSLGAASSYNSPLHF
TRBV7-6,TRBJ2-5,CASSARLAGGRGQETQYF
TRBV4-1,TRBJ1-1,CASSQGGGAFF
TRBV30,TRBJ1-1,CAWRTGPEAFF
TRBV30,TRBJ1-4,CAGGRGESNEKLFF
TRBV27,TRBJ2-5,CASSLSFPRTSGGKTQYF
TRBV11-2,TRBJ1-6,CASSPPGTGNSPLHF
TRBV19,TRBJ1-6,CASSTSGDSPLHF
TRBV4-1,TRBJ2-5,CASSQDQGSLVGETQYF
TRBV19,TRBJ1-1,CASSLSGHYTEAFF
TRBV5-4,TRBJ2-5,CASSLGGAGVIQETQYF
TRBV29-1,TRBJ1-1,CSVEVVNTEAFF
TRBV5-1,TRBJ2-5,CASSRTGGARTIKGETQYF
TRBV5-1,TRBJ1-1,CASSLQQMNTEAFF
TRBV20-1,TRBJ1-2,CSARYRSGYTF
TRBV6-1,TRBJ1-1,CASSDSSRAAEAFF
TRBV28,TRBJ2-7,CASSLLGGPTYEQYF
TRBV27,TRBJ2-7,CASSTLTSQAYEQYF
TRBV19,TRBJ2-7,CASSLGGRGAPEYF
TRBV4-1,TRBJ1-4,CASSQDEVGGEATNEKLFF
TRBV6-6,TRBJ2-2,CASRTGGANTGELFF
TRBV18,TRBJ2-7,CASSARSYEQYF
TRBV10-3,TRBJ2-3,CASCPGRGRTDTQYF
TRBV7-9,TRBJ1-2,CASSLPAHYGYTF
TRBV5-1,TRBJ1-6,CASSLQGSYNSPLHF
TRBV11-2,TRBJ2-1,CASSLGQAGGHNEQFF
TRBV7-9,TRBJ2-2,CASSSGIGQGNTGELFF
TRBV5-1,TRBJ2-1,CASSLDGRAFYEQFF
TRBV10-1,TRBJ1-1,CASSDPAGWRSTEAFF
TRBV28,TRBJ2-7,CASSLSPGLGAFNYEQYF
TRBV6-1,TRBJ2-5,CATRRGNQETQYF
TRBV10-1,TRBJ2-7,CASSERPGSPYEQYF
TRBV7-2,TRBJ1-2,CASSPQRNYGYTF
TRBV11-2,TRBJ2-4,CASSPRTSGNLAKNIQYF
TRBV5-1,TRBJ1-3,CASSFGGNSGNTIYF
TRBV5-1,TRBJ2-5,CASRWTSRETQYF
TRBV30,TRBJ1-4,CAWGDSRGEKLFF
TRBV5-4,TRBJ2-3,CASSSLEGDTQYF
TRBV6-1,TRBJ1-4,CASRGTGTNEKLFF
TRBV28,TRBJ2-7,CASSRGGTSGIHEQYF
TRBV6-1,TRBJ2-7,CASSEPGGSSYEQYF
TRBV27,TRBJ1-5,CASSFKDNQPQHF
TRBV20-1,TRBJ1-6,CSAAEGSPLHF
TRBV4-1,TRBJ1-6,CASSQDLSSFRDYHF
TRBV18,TRBJ2-3,CASSPNVGRGDLGTQYF
TRBV7-5,TRBJ1-2,CARSLSVGYTF
TRBV27,TRBJ2-3,CASSPGLAGRTDTQYF
TRBV5-6,TRBJ1-2,CASSSSGTKSGYTF
TRBV30,TRBJ1-6,CAWMEDRGSPLHF
TRBV14,TRBJ2-2,CASSQFVQTGELFF
TRBV30,TRBJ2-7,CAGDYDSGKSEQYF
TRBV5-1,TRBJ2-7,CASSLGGRAHGPYEQYF